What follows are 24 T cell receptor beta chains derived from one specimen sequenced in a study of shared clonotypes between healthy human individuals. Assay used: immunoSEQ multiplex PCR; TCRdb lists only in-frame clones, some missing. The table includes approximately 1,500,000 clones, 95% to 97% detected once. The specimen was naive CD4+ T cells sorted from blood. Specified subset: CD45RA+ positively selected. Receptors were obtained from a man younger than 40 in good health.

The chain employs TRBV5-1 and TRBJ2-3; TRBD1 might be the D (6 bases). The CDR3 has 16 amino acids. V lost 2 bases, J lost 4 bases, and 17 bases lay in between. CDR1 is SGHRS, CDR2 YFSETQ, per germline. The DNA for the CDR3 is TGCGCCAGCAGCTTTGGGGGCCGTGTATACGCAGATACGCAGTATTTT. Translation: CASSFGGRVYADTQYF.

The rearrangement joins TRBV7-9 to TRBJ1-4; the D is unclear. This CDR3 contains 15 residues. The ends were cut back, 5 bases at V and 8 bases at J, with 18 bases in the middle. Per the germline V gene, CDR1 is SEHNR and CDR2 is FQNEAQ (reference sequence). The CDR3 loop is CASSTRSTGREKLFF. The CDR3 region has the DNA TGTGCCAGCAGCACCCGTAGTACCGGGCGGGAAAAACTGTTTTTT.

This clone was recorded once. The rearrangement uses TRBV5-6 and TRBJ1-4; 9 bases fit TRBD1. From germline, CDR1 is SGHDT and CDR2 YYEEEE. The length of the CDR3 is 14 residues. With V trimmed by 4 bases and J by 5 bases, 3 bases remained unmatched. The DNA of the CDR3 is TGTGCCAGCAGCGGGACAGGGTGGAATGAAAAACTGTTTTTT. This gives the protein CASSGTGWNEKLFF.

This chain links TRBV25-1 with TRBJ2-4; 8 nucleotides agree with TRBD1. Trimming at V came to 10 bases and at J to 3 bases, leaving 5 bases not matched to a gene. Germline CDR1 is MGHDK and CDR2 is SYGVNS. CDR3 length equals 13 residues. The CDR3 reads CATMDRVKNIQYF. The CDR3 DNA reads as TGTGCCACCATGGACAGGGTCAAAAACATTCAGTACTTC.

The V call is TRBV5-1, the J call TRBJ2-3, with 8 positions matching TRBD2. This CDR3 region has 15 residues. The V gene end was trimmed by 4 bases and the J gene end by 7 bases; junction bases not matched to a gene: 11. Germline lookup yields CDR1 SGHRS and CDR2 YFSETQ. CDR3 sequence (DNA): TGCGCCAGCAGCCCAAGCGGGACTAGTATTAATACGCAGTATTTT. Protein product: CASSPSGTSINTQYF.

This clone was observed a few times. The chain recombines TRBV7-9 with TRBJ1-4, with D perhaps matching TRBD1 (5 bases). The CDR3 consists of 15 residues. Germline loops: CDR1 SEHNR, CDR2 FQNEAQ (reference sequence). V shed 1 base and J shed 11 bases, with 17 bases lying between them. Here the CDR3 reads CASSLGDRGAEKLFF. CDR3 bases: TGTGCCAGCAGCTTAGGTGATCGTGGGGCGGAGAAACTGTTTTTT.

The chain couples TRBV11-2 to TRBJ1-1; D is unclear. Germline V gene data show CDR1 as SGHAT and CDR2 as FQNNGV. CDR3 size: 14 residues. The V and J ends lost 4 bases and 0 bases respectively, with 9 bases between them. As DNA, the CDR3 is TGTGCCAGCAGCTCTGACGGTCTGAACACTGAAGCTTTCTTT. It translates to CASSSDGLNTEAFF.

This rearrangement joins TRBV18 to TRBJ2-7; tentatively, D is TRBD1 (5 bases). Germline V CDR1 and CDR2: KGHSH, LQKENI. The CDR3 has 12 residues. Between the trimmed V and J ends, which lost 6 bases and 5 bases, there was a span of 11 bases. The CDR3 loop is CASSSNRNEQYF. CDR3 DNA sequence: TGTGCCAGCTCGTCCAACAGGAACGAGCAGTACTTC.

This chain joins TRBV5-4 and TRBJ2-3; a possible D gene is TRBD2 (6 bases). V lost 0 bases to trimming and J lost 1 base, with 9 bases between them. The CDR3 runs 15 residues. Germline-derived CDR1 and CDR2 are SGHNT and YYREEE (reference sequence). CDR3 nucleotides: TGTGCCAGCAGCTTGGCGGGAGTACGCACAGATACGCAGTATTTT. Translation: CASSLAGVRTDTQYF.

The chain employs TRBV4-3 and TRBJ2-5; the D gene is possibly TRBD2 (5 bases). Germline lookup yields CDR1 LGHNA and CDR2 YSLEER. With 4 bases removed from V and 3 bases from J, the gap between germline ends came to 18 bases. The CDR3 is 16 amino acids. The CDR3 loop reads CASSRYAGFGKETQYF. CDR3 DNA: TGCGCCAGCAGCCGCTATGCTGGCTTCGGGAAAGAGACCCAGTACTTC.

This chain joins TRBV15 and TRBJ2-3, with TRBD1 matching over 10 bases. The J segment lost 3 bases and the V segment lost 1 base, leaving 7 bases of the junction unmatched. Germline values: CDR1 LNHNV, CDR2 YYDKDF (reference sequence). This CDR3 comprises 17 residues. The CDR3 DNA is TGTGCCACCAGCAGAGGGCCGTGGGACAGGGGAACAGATACGCAGTATTTT. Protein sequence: CATSRGPWDRGTDTQYF.

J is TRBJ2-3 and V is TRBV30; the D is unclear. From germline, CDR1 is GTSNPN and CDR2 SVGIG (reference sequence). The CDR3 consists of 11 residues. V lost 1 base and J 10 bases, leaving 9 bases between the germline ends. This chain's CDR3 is CAWSALSAQYF. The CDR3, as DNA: TGTGCCTGGAGTGCCCTCTCAGCGCAGTATTTT.

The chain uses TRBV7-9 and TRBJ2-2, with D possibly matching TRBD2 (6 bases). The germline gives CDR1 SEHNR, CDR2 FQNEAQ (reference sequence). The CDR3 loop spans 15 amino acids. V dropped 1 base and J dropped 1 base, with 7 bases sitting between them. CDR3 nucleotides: TGTGCCAGCAGCTTAGAGCGGGTGAACACCGGGGAGCTGTTTTTT. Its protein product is CASSLERVNTGELFF.

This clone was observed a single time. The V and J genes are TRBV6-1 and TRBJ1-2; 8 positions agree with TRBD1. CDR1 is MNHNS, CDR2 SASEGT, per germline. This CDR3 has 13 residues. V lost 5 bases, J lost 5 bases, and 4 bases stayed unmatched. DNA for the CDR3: TGTGCCAGCAGTACAGACAGGGGTTATGGCTACACCTTC. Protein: CASSTDRGYGYTF.

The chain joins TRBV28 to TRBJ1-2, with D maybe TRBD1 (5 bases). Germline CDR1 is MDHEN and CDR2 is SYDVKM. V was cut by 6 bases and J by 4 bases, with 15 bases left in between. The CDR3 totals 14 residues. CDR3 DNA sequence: TGTGCCAGCAGCAGCGGGGGGACGGGCTATGGCTACACCTTC. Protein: CASSSGGTGYGYTF.

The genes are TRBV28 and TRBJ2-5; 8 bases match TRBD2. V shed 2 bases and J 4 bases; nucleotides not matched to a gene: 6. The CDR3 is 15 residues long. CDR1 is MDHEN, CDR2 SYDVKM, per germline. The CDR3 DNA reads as TGTGCCAGCAGTTTAAGCGGGAGTGTAGGAGAGACCCAGTACTTC. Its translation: CASSLSGSVGETQYF.

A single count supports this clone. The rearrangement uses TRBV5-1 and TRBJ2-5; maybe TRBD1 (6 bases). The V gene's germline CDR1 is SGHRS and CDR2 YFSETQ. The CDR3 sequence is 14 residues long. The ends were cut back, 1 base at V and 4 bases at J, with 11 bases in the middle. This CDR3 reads CASSLTDSGETQYF. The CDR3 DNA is TGCGCCAGCAGCTTGACGGACAGCGGAGAGACCCAGTACTTC.

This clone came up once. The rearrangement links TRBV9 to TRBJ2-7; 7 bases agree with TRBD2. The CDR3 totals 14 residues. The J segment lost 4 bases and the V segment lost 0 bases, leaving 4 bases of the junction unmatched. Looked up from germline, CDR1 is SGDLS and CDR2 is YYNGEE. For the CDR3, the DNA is TGTGCCAGCAGCGTAGCGGGAGGTATGTACGAGCAGTACTTC. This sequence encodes CASSVAGGMYEQYF.

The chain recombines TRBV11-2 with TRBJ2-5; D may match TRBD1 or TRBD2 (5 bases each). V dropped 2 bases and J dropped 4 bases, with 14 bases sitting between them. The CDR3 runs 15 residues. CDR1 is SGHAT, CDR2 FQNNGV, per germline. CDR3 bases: TGTGCCAGCAGCTTAAGCCTGGGGGTAGGAGAGACCCAGTACTTC. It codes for CASSLSLGVGETQYF. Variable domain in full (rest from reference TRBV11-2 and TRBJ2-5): EAGVAQSPRYKIIEKRQSVAFWCNPISGHATLYWYQQILGQGPKLLIQFQNNGVVDDSQLPKDRFSAERLKGVDSTLKIQPAKLEDSAVYLCASSLSLGVGETQYFGPGTRLLVL.

The chain's CDR3 is CASRWTDSGNTIYF. DNA for the CDR3: TGTGCCAGCAGATGGACGGACTCTGGAAACACCATATATTTT. V usage is TRBV28 and J usage is TRBJ1-3; D not certain. V shed 6 bases and J shed 0 bases, with 9 bases lying between them. CDR3 length: 14 amino acids. In germline, CDR1 is MDHEN, CDR2 SYDVKM. Combining the CDR3 with reference TRBV28 and TRBJ1-3 gives the whole variable domain DVKVTQSSRYLVKRTGEKVFLECVQDMDHENMFWYRQDPGLGLRLIYFSYDVKMKEKGDIPEGYSVSREKKERFSLILESASTNQTSMYLCASRWTDSGNTIYFGEGSWLTVV.

The DNA for the CDR3 is TGCGCCAGCGGACAGGGGCTCGGAGAAAAACTGTTTTTT. Translating gives CASGQGLGEKLFF. V usage is TRBV5-1 and J usage is TRBJ1-4, with 9 bases fitting TRBD1. Germline CDR1 SGHRS, CDR2 YFSETQ. CDR3 size: 13 residues. After removal of 7 bases from V and 8 bases from J, the junction contained 6 bases not matched to a gene.

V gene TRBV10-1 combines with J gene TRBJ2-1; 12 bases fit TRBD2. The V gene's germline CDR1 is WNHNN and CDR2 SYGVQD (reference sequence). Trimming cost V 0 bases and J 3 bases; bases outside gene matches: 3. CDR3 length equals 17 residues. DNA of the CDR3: TGCGCCAGCAGTGAGTCGTCTAGCGGGAGGGACTACAATGAGCAGTTCTTC. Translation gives CASSESSSGRDYNEQFF.

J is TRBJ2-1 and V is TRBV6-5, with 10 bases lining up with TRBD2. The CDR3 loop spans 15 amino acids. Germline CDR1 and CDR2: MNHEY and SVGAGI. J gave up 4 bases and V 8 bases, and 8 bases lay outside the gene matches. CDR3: CASGSSGGSYNEQFF. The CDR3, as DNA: TGTGCCAGCGGGTCTAGCGGGGGTTCATACAATGAGCAGTTCTTC.

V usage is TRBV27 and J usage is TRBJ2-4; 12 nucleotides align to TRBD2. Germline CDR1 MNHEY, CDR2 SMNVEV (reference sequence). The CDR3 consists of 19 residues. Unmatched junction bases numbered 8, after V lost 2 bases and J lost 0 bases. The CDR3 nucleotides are TGTGCCAGCAGTTTAAGGCTAGCGGGAGGGGGATTAGCCAAAAACATTCAGTACTTC. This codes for CASSLRLAGGGLAKNIQYF.